The 2 T cell receptor beta chains below all came from one sample that was sequenced in a study of blood T cell repertoires in COVID-19. Produced via immunoSEQ multiplex PCR; TCRdb's table is partial and in-frame only. Among 55,000 to 70,000 clones listed, roughly nine tenths were seen once. Sequencing input: peripheral blood. The receptor source for this set is a woman aged 80 or over with COVID-19, enrolled during active disease.

The J gene is TRBJ1-1, the V gene TRBV18; D might be TRBD1 (5 bases). V was clipped by 3 bases and J by 1 base, with 12 bases between them. Germline lookup yields CDR1 KGHSH and CDR2 LQKENI. The CDR3 totals 15 residues. In nucleotides, the CDR3 is TGTGCCAGCTCACCTGACAGTAATTCGAACACTGAAGCTTTCTTT. As protein: CASSPDSNSNTEAFF.

The V and J genes are TRBV4-1 and TRBJ1-2; 12 positions agree with TRBD1. Germline CDR1 reads MGHRA; CDR2 reads YSYEKL. The length of the CDR3 is 15 residues. V dropped 5 bases and J dropped 7; count of bases not matched to a gene: 8. The chain's CDR3 is CASSSPGQGAGGYTF. The CDR3, as DNA: TGCGCCAGCAGCTCCCCGGGACAGGGGGCAGGTGGCTACACCTTC.